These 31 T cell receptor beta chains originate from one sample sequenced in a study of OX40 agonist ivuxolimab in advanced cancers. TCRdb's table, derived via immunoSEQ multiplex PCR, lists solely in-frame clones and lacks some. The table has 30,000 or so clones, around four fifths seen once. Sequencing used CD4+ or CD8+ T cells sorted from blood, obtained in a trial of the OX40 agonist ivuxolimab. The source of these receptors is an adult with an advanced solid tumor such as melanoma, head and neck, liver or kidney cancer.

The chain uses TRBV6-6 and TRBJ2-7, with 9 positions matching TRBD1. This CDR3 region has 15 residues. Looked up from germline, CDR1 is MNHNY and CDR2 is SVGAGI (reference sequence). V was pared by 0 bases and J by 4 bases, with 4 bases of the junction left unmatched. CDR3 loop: CASSYSVTGGYEQYF. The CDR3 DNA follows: TGTGCCAGCAGTTACTCGGTGACAGGGGGATACGAGCAGTACTTC.

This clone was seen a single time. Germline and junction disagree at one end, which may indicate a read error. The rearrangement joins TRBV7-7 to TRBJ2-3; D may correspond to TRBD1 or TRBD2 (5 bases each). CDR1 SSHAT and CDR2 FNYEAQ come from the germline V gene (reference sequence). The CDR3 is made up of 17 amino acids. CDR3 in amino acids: CASSLGRDLRRPDTQYF. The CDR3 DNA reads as TGTGCTAGCAGCTTAGGTCGGGACCTAAGGCGCCCAGATACGCAGTATTTT.

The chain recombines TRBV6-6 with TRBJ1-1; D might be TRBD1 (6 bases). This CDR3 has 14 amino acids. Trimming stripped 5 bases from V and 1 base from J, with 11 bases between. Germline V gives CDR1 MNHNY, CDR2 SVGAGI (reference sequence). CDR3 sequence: CASSPRTANTEAFF. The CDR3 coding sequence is TGTGCCAGCAGTCCCCGGACAGCGAACACTGAAGCTTTCTTT.

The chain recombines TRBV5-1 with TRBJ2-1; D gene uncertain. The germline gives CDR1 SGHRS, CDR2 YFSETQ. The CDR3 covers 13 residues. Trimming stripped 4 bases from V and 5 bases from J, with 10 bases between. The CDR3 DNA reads TGCGCCAGCAGCATCCCGGGTAACAATGAGCAGTTCTTC. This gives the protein CASSIPGNNEQFF.

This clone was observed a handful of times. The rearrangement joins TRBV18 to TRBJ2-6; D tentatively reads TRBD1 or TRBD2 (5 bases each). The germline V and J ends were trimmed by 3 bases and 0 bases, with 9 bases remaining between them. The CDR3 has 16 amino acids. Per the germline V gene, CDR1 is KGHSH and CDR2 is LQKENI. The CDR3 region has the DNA TGTGCCAGCTCACCGGGGGATTTCTCTGGGGCCAACGTCCTGACTTTC. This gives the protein CASSPGDFSGANVLTF.

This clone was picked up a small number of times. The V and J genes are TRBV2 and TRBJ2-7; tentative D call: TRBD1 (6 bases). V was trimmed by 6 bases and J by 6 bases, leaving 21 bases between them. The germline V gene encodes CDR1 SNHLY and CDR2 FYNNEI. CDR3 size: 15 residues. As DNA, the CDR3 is TGTGCCAGCAGGACGCCAGGACAGCTACCTGGCGAGCAGTACTTC. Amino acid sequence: CASRTPGQLPGEQYF.

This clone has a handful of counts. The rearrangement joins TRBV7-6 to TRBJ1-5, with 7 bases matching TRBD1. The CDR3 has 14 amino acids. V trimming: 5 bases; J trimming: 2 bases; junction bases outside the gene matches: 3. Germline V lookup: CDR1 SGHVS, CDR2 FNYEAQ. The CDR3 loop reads CASSIGQGNQPQHF. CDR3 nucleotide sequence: TGTGCCAGCAGCATCGGACAGGGCAATCAGCCCCAGCATTTT.

The CDR3 DNA is TGTGCCAGTAGTCCAGGAGACACCGGCACAGATACGCAGTATTTT. Translated, it gives CASSPGDTGTDTQYF. V is TRBV19 and J is TRBJ2-3; D uncertain. Between the trimmed V and J ends, which lost 5 bases and 1 base, there was a span of 13 bases. The CDR3 is 15 residues long. The germline V gene has CDR1 LNHDA and CDR2 SQIVND (reference sequence).

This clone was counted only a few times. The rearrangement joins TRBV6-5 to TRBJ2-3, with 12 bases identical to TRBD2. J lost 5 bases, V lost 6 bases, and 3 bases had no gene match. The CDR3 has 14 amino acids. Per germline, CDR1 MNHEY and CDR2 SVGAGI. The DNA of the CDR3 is TGTGCCAGCAGGCGACTAGCGGGGGAAGATACGCAGTATTTT. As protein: CASRRLAGEDTQYF.

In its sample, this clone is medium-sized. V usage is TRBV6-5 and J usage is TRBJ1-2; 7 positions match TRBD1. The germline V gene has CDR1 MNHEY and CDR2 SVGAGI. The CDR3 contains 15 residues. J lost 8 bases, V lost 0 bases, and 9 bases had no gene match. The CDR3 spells CASSYSDRAGLGYTF. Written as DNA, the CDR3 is TGTGCCAGCAGTTACTCTGACAGGGCGGGTTTAGGCTACACCTTC.

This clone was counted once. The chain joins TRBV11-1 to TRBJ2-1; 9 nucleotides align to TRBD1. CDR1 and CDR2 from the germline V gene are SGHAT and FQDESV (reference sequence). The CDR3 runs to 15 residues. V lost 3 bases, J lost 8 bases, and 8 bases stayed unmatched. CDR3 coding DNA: TGTGCCAGCAGCTTTTTAGGGGACAGGGTCGATGAGCAGTTCTTC. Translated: CASSFLGDRVDEQFF.

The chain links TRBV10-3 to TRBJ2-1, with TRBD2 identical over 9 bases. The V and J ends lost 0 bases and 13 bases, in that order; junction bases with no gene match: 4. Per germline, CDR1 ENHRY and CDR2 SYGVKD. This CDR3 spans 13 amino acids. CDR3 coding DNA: TGTGCCATCAGTGAGTCAATAGCGGGAGCACAGTTCTTC. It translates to CAISESIAGAQFF.

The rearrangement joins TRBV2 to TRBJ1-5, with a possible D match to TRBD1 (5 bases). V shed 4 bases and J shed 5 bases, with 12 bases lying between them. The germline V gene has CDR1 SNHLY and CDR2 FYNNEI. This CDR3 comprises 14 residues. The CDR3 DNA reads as TGTGCCAGCAGTGGACAGTCAGAATATCAGCCCCAGCATTTT. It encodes CASSGQSEYQPQHF. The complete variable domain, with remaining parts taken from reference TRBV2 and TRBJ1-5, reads EPEVTQTPSHQVTQMGQEVILRCVPISNHLYFYWYRQILGQKVEFLVSFYNNEISEKSEIFDDQFSVERPDGSNFTLKIRSTKLEDSAMYFCASSGQSEYQPQHFGDGTRLSIL.

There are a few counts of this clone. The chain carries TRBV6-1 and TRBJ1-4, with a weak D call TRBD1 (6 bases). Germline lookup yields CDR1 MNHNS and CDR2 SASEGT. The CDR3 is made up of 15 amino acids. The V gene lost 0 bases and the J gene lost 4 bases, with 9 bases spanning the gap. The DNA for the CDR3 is TGTGCCAGCAGTGAAGCGGGGGGGCTTAATGAAAAACTGTTTTTT. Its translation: CASSEAGGLNEKLFF.

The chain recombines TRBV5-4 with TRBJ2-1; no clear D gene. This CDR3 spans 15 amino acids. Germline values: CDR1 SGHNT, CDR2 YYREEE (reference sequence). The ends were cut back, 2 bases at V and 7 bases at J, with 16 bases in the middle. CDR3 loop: CASSFSIVGTNEQFF. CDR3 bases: TGTGCCAGCAGCTTTTCAATCGTGGGAACAAATGAGCAGTTCTTC.

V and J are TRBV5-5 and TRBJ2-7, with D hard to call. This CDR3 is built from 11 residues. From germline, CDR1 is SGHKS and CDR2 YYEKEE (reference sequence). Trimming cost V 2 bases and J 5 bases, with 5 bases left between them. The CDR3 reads CASSLGNEQYF. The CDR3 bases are TGTGCCAGCAGCTTAGGAAACGAGCAGTACTTC.

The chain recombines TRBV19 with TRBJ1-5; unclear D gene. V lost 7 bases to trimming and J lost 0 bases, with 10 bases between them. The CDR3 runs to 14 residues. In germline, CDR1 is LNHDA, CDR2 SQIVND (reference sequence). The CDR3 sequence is CASKVAYSNQPQHF. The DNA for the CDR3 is TGTGCCAGTAAGGTGGCTTATAGCAATCAGCCCCAGCATTTT.

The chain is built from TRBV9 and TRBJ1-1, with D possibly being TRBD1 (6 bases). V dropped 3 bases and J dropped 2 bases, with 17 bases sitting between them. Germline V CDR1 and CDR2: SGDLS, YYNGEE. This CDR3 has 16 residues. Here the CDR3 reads CASSGWDIPKNTEAFF. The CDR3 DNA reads TGTGCCAGCAGCGGCTGGGACATACCGAAAAACACTGAAGCTTTCTTT.

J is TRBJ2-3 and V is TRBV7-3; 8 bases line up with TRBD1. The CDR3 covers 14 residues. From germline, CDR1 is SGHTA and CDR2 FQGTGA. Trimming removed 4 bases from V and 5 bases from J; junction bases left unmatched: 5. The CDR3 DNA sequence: TGTGCCAGCAGCTCTGGACAGGGCCAAGATACGCAGTATTTT. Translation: CASSSGQGQDTQYF.

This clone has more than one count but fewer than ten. The CDR3 protein is CASSLEVASEQYF. DNA of the CDR3: TGTGCCAGCAGCTTAGAGGTTGCATCCGAGCAGTACTTC. V gene TRBV11-2 combines with J gene TRBJ2-7, with D unclear. CDR1 and CDR2 from the germline V gene are SGHAT and FQNNGV. The V gene lost 0 bases and the J gene lost 6 bases, with 9 bases spanning the gap. The CDR3 contains 13 residues.

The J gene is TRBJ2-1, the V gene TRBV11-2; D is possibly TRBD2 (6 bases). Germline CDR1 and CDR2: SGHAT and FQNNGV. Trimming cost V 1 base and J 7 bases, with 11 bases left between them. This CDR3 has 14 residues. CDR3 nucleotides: TGTGCCAGCAGCTTAGTGGAGGAGGGGAATGAGCAGTTCTTC. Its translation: CASSLVEEGNEQFF.

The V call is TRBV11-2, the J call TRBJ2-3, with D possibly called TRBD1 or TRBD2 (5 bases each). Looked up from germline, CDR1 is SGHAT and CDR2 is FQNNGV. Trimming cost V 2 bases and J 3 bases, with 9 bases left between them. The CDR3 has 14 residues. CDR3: CASSLLGPTDTQYF. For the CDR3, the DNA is TGTGCCAGCAGCTTATTGGGACCGACAGATACGCAGTATTTT.

The CDR3: CASRDRGGYEQYF. CDR3 in DNA: TGTGCCAGCAGGGACAGGGGGGGCTACGAGCAGTACTTC. The chain couples TRBV2 to TRBJ2-7, with 10 positions matching TRBD1. V was clipped by 6 bases and J by 3 bases; unmatched bases: 2. Germline V gene lookup returns CDR1 SNHLY and CDR2 FYNNEI. The CDR3 sequence is 13 residues long.

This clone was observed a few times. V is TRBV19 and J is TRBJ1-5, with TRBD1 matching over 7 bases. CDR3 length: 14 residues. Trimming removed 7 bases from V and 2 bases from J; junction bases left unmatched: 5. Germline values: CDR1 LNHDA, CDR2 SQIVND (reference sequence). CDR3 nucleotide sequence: TGTGCCAGTAACCCCGGACAGGGCAATCAGCCCCAGCATTTT. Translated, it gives CASNPGQGNQPQHF.

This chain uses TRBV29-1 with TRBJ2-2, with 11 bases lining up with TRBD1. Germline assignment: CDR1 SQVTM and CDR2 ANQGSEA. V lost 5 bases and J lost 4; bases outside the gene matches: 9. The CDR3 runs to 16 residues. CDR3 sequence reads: CSVSGGQGVGTGELFF. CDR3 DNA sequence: TGCAGCGTTTCCGGGGGACAGGGGGTAGGCACCGGGGAGCTGTTTTTT.

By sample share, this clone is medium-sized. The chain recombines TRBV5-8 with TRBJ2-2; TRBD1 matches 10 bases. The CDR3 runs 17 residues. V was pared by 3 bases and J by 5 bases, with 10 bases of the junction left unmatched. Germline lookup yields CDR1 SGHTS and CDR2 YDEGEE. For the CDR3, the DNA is TGTGCCAGCAGCTCTTGGTACCGACAGGGGGCGACCGGGGAGCTGTTTTTT. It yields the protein CASSSWYRQGATGELFF.

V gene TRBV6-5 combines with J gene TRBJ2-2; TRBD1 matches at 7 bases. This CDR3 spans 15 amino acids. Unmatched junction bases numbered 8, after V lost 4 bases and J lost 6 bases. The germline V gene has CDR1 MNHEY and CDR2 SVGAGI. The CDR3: CASSSGTVAPGELFF. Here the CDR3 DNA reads TGTGCCAGCAGTTCCGGGACAGTGGCCCCCGGGGAGCTGTTTTTT.

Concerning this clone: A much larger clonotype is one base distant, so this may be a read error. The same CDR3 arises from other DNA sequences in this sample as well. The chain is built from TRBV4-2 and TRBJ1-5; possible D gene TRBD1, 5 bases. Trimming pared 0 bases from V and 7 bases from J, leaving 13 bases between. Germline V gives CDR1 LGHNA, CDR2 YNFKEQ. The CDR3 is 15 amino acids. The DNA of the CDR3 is TGTGCCAGCAGCCAAGAATCAGGGAGGGGCCAGCCCCAGCATTTT. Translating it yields CASSQESGRGQPQHF.

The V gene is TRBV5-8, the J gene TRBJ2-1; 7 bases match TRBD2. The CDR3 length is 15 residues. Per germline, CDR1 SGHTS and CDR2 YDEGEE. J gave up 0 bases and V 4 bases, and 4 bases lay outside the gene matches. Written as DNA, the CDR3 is TGTGCCAGCAGCATGGGGGGGGACTCCTACAATGAGCAGTTCTTC. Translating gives CASSMGGDSYNEQFF.

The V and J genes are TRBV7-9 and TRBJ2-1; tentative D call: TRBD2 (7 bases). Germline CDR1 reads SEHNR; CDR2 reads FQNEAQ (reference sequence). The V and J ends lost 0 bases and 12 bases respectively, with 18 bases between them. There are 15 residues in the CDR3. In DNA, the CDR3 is TGTGCCAGCAGCTTAGCGTCGGGGCAGGGGAGGGGGCAGTTCTTC. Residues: CASSLASGQGRGQFF.

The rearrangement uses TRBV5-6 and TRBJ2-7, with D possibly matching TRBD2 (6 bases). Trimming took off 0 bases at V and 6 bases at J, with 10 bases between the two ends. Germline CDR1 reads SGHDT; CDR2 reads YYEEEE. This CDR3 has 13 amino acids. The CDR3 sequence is CASSLVEGLEQYF. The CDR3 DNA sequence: TGTGCCAGCAGCTTGGTGGAGGGCCTCGAGCAGTACTTC.